This record concerns one TCR beta chain sequence. Caucasian adults living in Nashville, Tennessee, provided all samples. Splitting the CD4+ cells yielded a CD45RA+ naive subset and a CD45RA-negative memory subset. This CDR3 spans 15 amino acids. Trimming removed 2 bases at V and 3 bases at J, with 14 bases between. CDR1 and CDR2 from the germline V gene are SGHDT and YYEEEE. Sorted-subset replicate PCRs used 200 ng of genomic DNA. This amount corresponded to 33,000 or so T cell genomes. Produced via immunoSEQ multiplex PCR; TCRdb's table is partial and in-frame only. The data contain some 1.5 million clones, roughly 97% of them singletons. The sample is drawn from a study of shared clonotypes between healthy human individuals. Overall study context: Three plates were used per donor for CD4 naive, three for CD4 memory, two for CD8 naive and one for CD8 memory.

Sample: naive CD4+ T cells sorted from blood. Subset of the sample: CD45RA+ positively selected. This sequence originates from a young man in good health. This sequence joins TRBV5-6 and TRBJ1-2; D possibly corresponds to TRBD1 (6 bases). The CDR3 DNA follows: TGTGCCAGCAGCTTTCTAACAGGGATCGACTATGGCTACACCTTC. It is translated as CASSFLTGIDYGYTF.